These 15 T cell receptor beta chains originate from one sample sequenced in a study of blood T cells in healthy people across ages. With a J-beta primer mix and a sample-barcoded 5' primer, a second PCR ran roughly 6 to 12 cycles. TCRdb recomputed calls from the 5' RACE reads with MiXCR, one row per CDR3 protein. The sample has roughly 1,500,000 distinct CDR3 sequences, about 40% seen once. The sample comprised blood. These receptors all come from a young woman in good health.

The genes are TRBV20-1 and TRBJ1-1, with 10 positions matching TRBD1. V lost 3 bases, J lost 2 bases, and 9 bases stayed unmatched. Germline V gives CDR1 DFQATT, CDR2 SNEGSKA (reference sequence). CDR3 length: 16 amino acids. The CDR3 is CSASEGTGVLNTEAFF. The CDR3 DNA sequence: TGCAGTGCTAGCGAGGGGACAGGGGTGTTAAACACTGAAGCTTTCTTT.

The CDR3 here is CASSEDRGYTDTQYF. The DNA of the CDR3 is TGCGCCAGCAGCGAGGACAGGGGGTACACAGATACGCAGTATTTT. The V call is TRBV5-1, the J call TRBJ2-3; 10 bases map to TRBD1. The ends lost 4 bases at V and 2 bases at J; junction bases unmatched: 4. The germline V gene has CDR1 SGHRS and CDR2 YFSETQ. This CDR3 contains 15 residues.

This clonotype was seen more than once but under ten times. A junction end diverges from the germline sequence, so it may reflect a read error. The CDR3 spells CGATDRGGNHYEQYF. In nucleotides, the CDR3 is TGCGGTGCTACAGATCGCGGGGGGAACCACTACGAGCAGTACTTC. The J gene is TRBJ2-5, the V gene TRBV20-1; 8 bases match TRBD2. The DNA end lines up better with TRBJ2-7; the J call may be wrong. Germline values: CDR1 DFQATT, CDR2 SNEGSKA (reference sequence). The length of the CDR3 is 15 residues.

This clonotype was seen a handful of times. V is TRBV21-1 and J is TRBJ1-6. TRBV21-1 counts as a pseudogene. The CDR3 extends over 15 amino acids. DNA for the CDR3: TGTGCCAGCAGCAAAAGGGCAGGAGAAAATTCACCCCTCCACTTT. It specifies CASSKRAGENSPLHF.

V is TRBV5-6 and J is TRBJ2-5; D is perhaps TRBD1 (6 bases). The tail of the sequence fits TRBJ2-7 better, so the J call may be wrong. The CDR3 sequence is 16 residues long. CDR1 is SGHDT and CDR2 is YYEEEE in the germline V gene. CDR3 nucleotide sequence: TGTGCCAGCAGCCCAACTGACAGGAAAATCTACTACGAGCAGTACTTC. Translated, it gives CASSPTDRKIYYEQYF.

The chain employs TRBV7-2 and TRBJ1-2, with D unclear. This CDR3 has 12 amino acids. The V end lost 1 base, the J end lost 7 bases, and 7 bases lay between the germline ends. The germline CDR1 and CDR2 sequences are SGHTA and FQGNSA. CDR3 nucleotides: TGTGCCAGCAGCTTAGGTTGGGGTGGCTACACCTTC. Translation: CASSLGWGGYTF.

This clonotype appeared a few times. The chain uses TRBV7-2 and TRBJ2-1, with 14 bases lining up with TRBD2. Germline CDR1 is SGHTA and CDR2 is FQGNSA. V gave up 11 bases and J gave up 10 bases; unmatched junction bases: 16. CDR3 length equals 16 residues. The CDR3 reads CASFLRGTSGSNEQFF. The CDR3 DNA reads as TGTGCCTCTTTCCTGCGAGGGACTAGCGGGAGCAACGAGCAGTTCTTC.

As for this clonotype: With a much larger clone just one base away, this may be a read error. The CDR3 region is CASSEGPPYEQYF. The CDR3 nucleotides read TGCGCCAGCAGCGAGGGACCGCCCTACGAGCAGTACTTC. This rearrangement joins TRBV5-1 to TRBJ2-7; D possibly matches TRBD1 or TRBD2 (5 bases each). The CDR3 sequence is 13 residues long. V shed 4 bases and J shed 2 bases, with 10 bases lying between them. The germline CDR1 and CDR2 sequences are SGHRS and YFSETQ.

The rearrangement links TRBV6-1 to TRBJ2-1; 9 bases are a match to TRBD2. The germline V gene encodes CDR1 MNHNS and CDR2 SASEGT. The CDR3 sequence is 17 residues long. With 5 bases clipped from V and 8 bases from J, the junction kept 16 bases outside the gene matches. The CDR3 region is CASSITELAGMSDEQFF. The CDR3 nucleotides read TGTGCCAGCAGTATAACCGAGCTAGCGGGAATGTCGGATGAGCAGTTCTTC.

The chain employs TRBV20-1 and TRBJ2-7; no clear D gene. V lost 4 bases and J 5 bases, leaving 21 bases between the germline ends. This CDR3 is 15 amino acids long. The germline V gene encodes CDR1 DFQATT and CDR2 SNEGSKA (reference sequence). The CDR3 DNA reads TGCAGTGCTATCCAGATGCCCGACGGCTCTGACGAGCAGTACTTC. Translating it yields CSAIQMPDGSDEQYF.

This clonotype was observed a few times. This chain connects TRBV5-1 to TRBJ2-3; D unclear. The germline V and J ends were trimmed by 0 bases and 8 bases, with 10 bases remaining between them. The CDR3 sequence is 13 residues long. CDR1 and CDR2 from the germline V gene are SGHRS and YFSETQ. The CDR3 here is CASSLESPGTQYF. The CDR3 DNA is TGCGCCAGCAGCTTGGAAAGCCCGGGTACGCAGTATTTT.

The chain has TRBV20-1 and TRBJ1-1; 9 nucleotides line up with TRBD1. V lost 1 base, J lost 4 bases, and 10 bases stayed unmatched. The germline gives CDR1 DFQATT, CDR2 SNEGSKA (reference sequence). There are 16 residues in the CDR3. The CDR3 here is CSARGGTGREGTEAFF. DNA for the CDR3: TGCAGTGCTAGAGGAGGGACAGGGAGAGAGGGCACTGAAGCTTTCTTT.

The rearrangement uses TRBV27 and TRBJ2-7; perhaps TRBD1 as D (6 bases). CDR1 and CDR2 (germline): MNHEY, SMNVEV (reference sequence). V lost 8 bases to trimming and J lost 0 bases, with 14 bases between them. The CDR3 runs 14 residues. Here the CDR3 DNA reads TGTGCCAGCGGAGCCGCAGGGGTCTCCTACGAGCAGTACTTC. This translates into CASGAAGVSYEQYF.

In this sample, this clonotype turned up once. This chain uses TRBV29-1 with TRBJ2-2; D ambiguous. Germline loops: CDR1 SQVTM, CDR2 ANQGSEA. Trimming took 0 bases from V and 0 from J, leaving 14 bases between them. The CDR3 runs to 17 residues. The CDR3: CSVEDRAGDSNTGELFF. The DNA of the CDR3 is TGCAGCGTTGAAGATCGAGCTGGAGACTCGAACACCGGGGAGCTGTTTTTT.

The V and J genes are TRBV6-5 and TRBJ1-4; TRBD1 aligns across 8 bases. V shed 5 bases, J shed 6 bases, and the junction held 5 bases outside the gene matches. This CDR3 has 14 residues. Germline V gene lookup returns CDR1 MNHEY and CDR2 SVGAGI. CDR3 nucleotide sequence: TGTGCCAGCAGTGATTCAGGGGGCGATGAAAAACTGTTTTTT. Its translation: CASSDSGGDEKLFF.